One sample yielded the 24 T cell receptor beta chains listed below, sequenced in a study of beta chain features in type 1 diabetes. Every bit of the isolated RNA underwent reverse transcription, so sequencing read expressed TCRB transcripts. Profiled with immunoSEQ multiplex PCR; TCRdb holds only in-frame clones, not every one. The sample lists about 25,000 clones, about 71% seen once, with 0.9% to 1.4% in the top ten. Study-wide points: Patients with Type 1 diabetes showed moderately but significantly shorter TCRB CDR3s in all four CD4+ subsets.

Their antigens are not known. Input material: stem cell memory CD4+ T cells from blood. Source of these receptors: a woman in her thirties or forties with type 1 diabetes.

Of note for this clone: At one end, the junction sequence differs from germline, possibly due to a read error. The chain recombines TRBV7-9 with TRBJ2-1, with 7 bases matching TRBD2. Per germline, CDR1 SEHNR and CDR2 FQNEAQ (reference sequence). The CDR3 extends over 16 amino acids. The CDR3 nucleotides read TGTGCCAGCAGCCTAGCGGCTAGCGGTTCCTACAATGAGCAGTTCTTC. Its protein is CASSLAASGSYNEQFF.

The table lists this clone with a count of one. The chain couples TRBV5-6 to TRBJ2-5; no reliable D call. The CDR3 has 14 amino acids. Germline lookup yields CDR1 SGHDT and CDR2 YYEEEE. Trimming stripped 0 bases from V and 2 bases from J, with 8 bases between. CDR3 in DNA: TGTGCCAGCAGCTTGGCAGGTAGTCAAGAGACCCAGTACTTC. Protein sequence: CASSLAGSQETQYF.

This clone was seen a handful of times. The chain links TRBV19 to TRBJ2-7, with D possibly being TRBD2 (6 bases). The CDR3 has 13 amino acids. Germline lookup yields CDR1 LNHDA and CDR2 SQIVND (reference sequence). Trimming took 7 bases from V and 6 from J, leaving 16 bases between them. The CDR3 bases are TGTGCCAGTAAACACACGTCCGGGAGCGAGCAGTACTTC. This gives the protein CASKHTSGSEQYF.

This clone has just a few counts. The chain combines TRBV7-9 with TRBJ2-5, with D tentatively TRBD1 (5 bases). Trimming removed 0 bases from V and 2 bases from J, with 10 bases in between. This CDR3 spans 15 amino acids. Germline loops: CDR1 SEHNR, CDR2 FQNEAQ (reference sequence). CDR3 bases: TGTGCCAGCAGCTTAGCAAATCAGGGACAAGAGACCCAGTACTTC. It codes for CASSLANQGQETQYF.

This sequence joins TRBV11-2 and TRBJ2-1; TRBD2 aligns across 10 bases. CDR1 SGHAT and CDR2 FQNNGV come from the germline V gene. J gave up 8 bases and V 1 base, and 8 bases lay outside the gene matches. The CDR3 runs 16 residues. CDR3 sequence reads: CASSLASSGSLDEQFF. The CDR3, as DNA: TGTGCCAGCAGCTTAGCCTCTAGCGGGAGTTTGGATGAGCAGTTCTTC.

The chain carries TRBV25-1 and TRBJ1-3, with D possibly matching TRBD1 (5 bases). The CDR3 contains 15 residues. Trimming removed 6 bases at V and 0 bases at J, with 12 bases between. CDR1 and CDR2 from the germline V gene are MGHDK and SYGVNS. The CDR3 coding sequence is TGTGCCAGCAGCCCCTGGGGCCCCTCTGGAAACACCATATATTTT. Residues: CASSPWGPSGNTIYF.

Only a few counts were recorded for this clone. This chain connects TRBV18 to TRBJ2-5; 7 bases are a match to TRBD1. The V gene's germline CDR1 is KGHSH and CDR2 LQKENI. This CDR3 spans 16 amino acids. Unmatched junction bases numbered 12, after V lost 3 bases and J lost 5 bases. Written as DNA, the CDR3 is TGTGCCAGCTCACCCTGGGACGCCTCCAGGGGGGAGACCCAGTACTTC. As protein: CASSPWDASRGETQYF.

This clone has a single count. V is TRBV28 and J is TRBJ2-7; a weak D match, TRBD2 (5 bases). CDR1 and CDR2 (germline): MDHEN, SYDVKM. The CDR3 runs 15 residues. V was cut by 1 base and J by 3 bases, with 13 bases left in between. CDR3 amino acids: CASSLSGLRDYEQYF. CDR3 in DNA: TGTGCCAGCAGTTTATCGGGTCTACGGGACTACGAGCAGTACTTC.

The V call is TRBV6-5, the J call TRBJ2-2; the D is unclear. V dropped 5 bases and J dropped 4 bases, with 11 bases sitting between them. This CDR3 has 14 amino acids. Looked up from germline, CDR1 is MNHEY and CDR2 is SVGAGI. DNA for the CDR3: TGTGCCAGCAGTAAGAACAGTTTCACCGGGGAGCTGTTTTTT. Residues: CASSKNSFTGELFF.

This clone has more than one count but fewer than ten. This chain uses TRBV4-2 with TRBJ1-5, with a weak D call TRBD1 (5 bases). V lost 4 bases, J lost 4 bases, and 14 bases lay in between. The germline V gene encodes CDR1 LGHNA and CDR2 YNFKEQ. The CDR3 has 15 residues. CDR3 DNA: TGTGCCAGCAGCCCCGGCGGGGACCGAAATCAGCCCCAGCATTTT. Amino acid sequence: CASSPGGDRNQPQHF.

The chain is built from TRBV5-1 and TRBJ1-1; D unclear. CDR1 and CDR2 (germline): SGHRS, YFSETQ. This CDR3 contains 13 residues. The germline V and J ends were trimmed by 0 bases and 1 base, with 4 bases remaining between them. The CDR3 loop reads CASSLGANTEAFF. For the CDR3, the DNA is TGCGCCAGCAGCTTGGGAGCGAACACTGAAGCTTTCTTT.

The chain uses TRBV28 and TRBJ2-5; 14 nucleotides match TRBD2. J gave up 5 bases and V 4 bases, and 6 bases lay outside the gene matches. Germline V lookup: CDR1 MDHEN, CDR2 SYDVKM. CDR3 length equals 16 residues. The CDR3: CASSSPGLAGVETQYF. In DNA form, the CDR3 reads TGTGCCAGCAGTTCCCCGGGACTAGCGGGAGTCGAGACCCAGTACTTC.

The V gene is TRBV7-2, the J gene TRBJ1-6; 7 nucleotides align to TRBD1. Trimming cost V 4 bases and J 10 bases; bases outside gene matches: 10. Per the germline V gene, CDR1 is SGHTA and CDR2 is FQGNSA. There are 15 residues in the CDR3. CDR3 sequence reads: CASSSIATGNSPLHF. The CDR3 bases are TGTGCCAGCAGCTCCATAGCGACAGGGAACTCACCCCTCCACTTT.

The J gene is TRBJ2-4, the V gene TRBV19; tentative D call: TRBD2 (5 bases). Germline V gives CDR1 LNHDA, CDR2 SQIVND (reference sequence). The CDR3 has 16 residues. Trimming took 3 bases from V and 0 from J, leaving 12 bases between them. CDR3 nucleotide sequence: TGTGCCAGTAGTATCTTCGGACTCCTAGCCAAAAACATTCAGTACTTC. It codes for CASSIFGLLAKNIQYF.

This clone was seen more than once but under ten times. V is TRBV6-5 and J is TRBJ2-7, with TRBD2 matching 8 bases. Germline values: CDR1 MNHEY, CDR2 SVGAGI. The length of the CDR3 is 15 residues. V was pared by 5 bases and J by 0 bases, with 6 bases of the junction left unmatched. The CDR3 DNA sequence: TGTGCCAGCAGTAATCTAGCGGGCTACTCCTACGAGCAGTACTTC. Its translation: CASSNLAGYSYEQYF.

The chain employs TRBV7-3 and TRBJ2-7, with 8 bases identical to TRBD2. There are 14 residues in the CDR3. V gave up 5 bases and J gave up 5 bases; unmatched junction bases: 8. CDR1 is SGHTA and CDR2 is FQGTGA in the germline V gene. CDR3 DNA: TGTGCCAGCAGCCGGAACGGGGGGGTCCACGAGCAGTACTTC. Protein product: CASSRNGGVHEQYF.

V usage is TRBV7-3 and J usage is TRBJ2-3; perhaps TRBD1 as D (5 bases). Trimming removed 5 bases at V and 0 bases at J, with 15 bases between. The CDR3 is made up of 16 amino acids. In germline, CDR1 is SGHTA, CDR2 FQGTGA. CDR3 bases: TGTGCCAGCAGCCCCCAGGGTCCTGCTAGCACAGATACGCAGTATTTT. As protein: CASSPQGPASTDTQYF.

The CDR3, as DNA: TGTGCCAGCAGCGTTCTCCGTCAGGGAGGTGGCTACGAGCAGTACTTC. Its protein is CASSVLRQGGGYEQYF. V and J are TRBV28 and TRBJ2-7, with D possibly matching TRBD2 (6 bases). Trimming took 6 bases from V and 3 from J, leaving 21 bases between them. The CDR3 has 16 amino acids. Germline V CDR1 and CDR2: MDHEN, SYDVKM.

In its sample, this clone was seen a few times. The chain combines TRBV7-2 with TRBJ2-1, with a weak D call TRBD2 (5 bases). The CDR3 consists of 14 residues. The germline V and J ends were trimmed by 3 bases and 8 bases, with 14 bases remaining between them. The germline CDR1 and CDR2 sequences are SGHTA and FQGNSA. Here the CDR3 DNA reads TGTGCCAGCAGCTTTAGGACGGCGGGCGATGAGCAGTTCTTC. This sequence encodes CASSFRTAGDEQFF.

The CDR3 nucleotides read TGCGCCAGCAGCTTGGGGGACAGGAGCTCTGGAAACACCATATATTTT. Translated, it gives CASSLGDRSSGNTIYF. The chain employs TRBV5-1 and TRBJ1-3; 8 bases are a match to TRBD1. This CDR3 is 16 amino acids long. The junction had 2 bases not matched to a gene; V was cut back by 0 bases and J by 0 bases. The germline V gene encodes CDR1 SGHRS and CDR2 YFSETQ.

The chain has TRBV2 and TRBJ1-5; the D gene is possibly TRBD1 (6 bases). Germline assignment: CDR1 SNHLY and CDR2 FYNNEI. CDR3 length: 14 amino acids. V dropped 11 bases and J dropped 0 bases, with 14 bases sitting between them. The CDR3 here is CAVTGINSNQPQHF. CDR3 bases: TGTGCCGTTACAGGGATTAATAGCAATCAGCCCCAGCATTTT.

CDR3 region: CASSPGTGNEKLFF. DNA of the CDR3: TGTGCCAGCTCACCCGGGACAGGGAATGAAAAACTGTTTTTT. The chain employs TRBV18 and TRBJ1-4, with TRBD1 matching 9 bases. The V segment lost 3 bases and the J segment 5 bases; nucleotides outside the gene matches: 1. From germline, CDR1 is KGHSH and CDR2 LQKENI. The CDR3 length is 14 residues.

V and J are TRBV5-4 and TRBJ1-2, with TRBD1 as a possible D gene (5 bases). The CDR3 spans 15 residues. V lost 6 bases, J lost 2 bases, and 17 bases lay in between. Germline V gene data show CDR1 as SGHNT and CDR2 as YYREEE (reference sequence). The CDR3 sequence is CASIPGGQPNYGYTF. In DNA, the CDR3 is TGTGCCAGCATCCCGGGTGGACAACCGAACTATGGCTACACCTTC.

This clone was counted only a few times. The chain couples TRBV5-1 to TRBJ2-3; no clear D. Germline loops: CDR1 SGHRS, CDR2 YFSETQ. Trimming pared 0 bases from V and 0 bases from J, leaving 5 bases between. The CDR3 is made up of 14 amino acids. CDR3 residues: CASSLDSSTDTQYF. The CDR3 nucleotides read TGCGCCAGCAGCTTGGATTCTAGCACAGATACGCAGTATTTT.